This T cell receptor beta chain was documented in a study of T-cell reconstitution after alpha-beta-depleted transplantation in children. Unmatched junction bases numbered 15, after V lost 0 bases and J lost 0 bases. The germline gives CDR1 SGHRS, CDR2 YFSETQ. There are 21 residues in the CDR3. Unique molecular identifiers were incorporated into the prepared TCRbeta library. One entry per CDR3 protein results from TCRdb running MiXCR on the PCR reads. The sample records 640,000 or so distinct CDR3 sequences, over 15% being singletons. V usage is TRBV5-1 and J usage is TRBJ2-7; TRBD2 matches at 13 bases. This receptor was obtained from a human donor who donated a stem cell graft to a child with acute myeloid leukemia. Material: PBMCs from the stem cell graft donor, obtained from the stem cell graft. CDR3 residues: CASSLVFGTVRTSGSSYEQYF. CDR3 coding DNA: TGCGCCAGCAGCTTGGTTTTTGGGACAGTTCGGACTAGCGGGAGCTCCTACGAGCAGTACTTC.